The next 27 T cell receptor beta chains were all read from a single sample in a study of tumor-infiltrating lymphocytes in primary liver carcinoma. The tissue used was unsorted bulk material of 20-30 mg. RNA and DNA were co-extracted from it with the AllPrep DNA/RNA mini kit. TCR beta cDNA was made from 450 to 500 ng total RNA with a constant-region primer. The TCR beta library was amplified through three nested multiplex PCR rounds in a modified ARM-PCR procedure. The first two PCR rounds, approximately 10 cycles each, used TRBV1-TRBV30 forward primers and a C-beta reverse primer. TCRdb ran MiXCR on the multiplex PCR reads and lists one entry per CDR3 protein. The sample holds roughly 120,000 distinct CDR3 sequences, approximately 70% seen once. Input material: liver tumor tissue from sampling region 1. Subset given: tumor region T1, superior pole. The origin of the receptors is a woman aged 60-75 years with primary liver carcinoma and hepatitis B virus infection.

Turning to this clonotype: A much bigger clone sits one base away, suggesting this may be a read error. This chain connects TRBV6-1 to TRBJ2-2, with D tentatively TRBD2 (5 bases). Germline V gene sequence: CDR1 MNHNS, CDR2 SASEGT. This CDR3 is built from 15 residues. The V end lost 4 bases, the J end lost 7 bases, and 16 bases lay between the germline ends. CDR3 protein: CASSVSVRALGELFF. The CDR3 bases are TGTGCCAGCAGTGTTAGCGTGAGGGCCCTCGGGGAGCTGTTTTTT.

The chain employs TRBV11-2 and TRBJ1-1, with D perhaps matching TRBD1 (5 bases). Germline CDR1 SGHAT, CDR2 FQNNGV. CDR3 length: 13 residues. The germline V and J ends were trimmed by 5 bases and 4 bases, with 11 bases remaining between them. CDR3 in amino acids: CASSRGRSTEAFF. The CDR3 DNA reads TGTGCCAGCAGCAGGGGTAGGAGCACTGAAGCTTTCTTT.

The chain carries TRBV11-2 and TRBJ2-3; D call uncertain. Between the trimmed V and J ends, which lost 4 bases and 2 bases, there was a span of 13 bases. The CDR3 consists of 15 residues. Germline V lookup: CDR1 SGHAT, CDR2 FQNNGV. The CDR3, as DNA: TGTGCCAGCAGCTCTACGGCGCAGACCACAGATACGCAGTATTTT. It specifies CASSSTAQTTDTQYF.

Note on this clonotype: This may come from a read error, since a much larger clone is one base off. This sequence joins TRBV6-1 and TRBJ1-5, with D uncertain. The CDR3 loop spans 14 amino acids. The germline V gene encodes CDR1 MNHNS and CDR2 SASEGT. The CDR3 DNA reads TGTACCAGCAGCCCAGTGTATAGCAATCAGCCCCAGCATTTT. It codes for CTSSPVYSNQPQHF.

A note on this clonotype: Possible read error: a much larger clone is one base away. This chain links TRBV4-1 with TRBJ1-6; D perhaps matches TRBD1 (5 bases). Germline CDR1 is MGHRA and CDR2 is YSYEKL. The CDR3 runs to 14 residues. The CDR3 nucleotides read TGCGCCAGCGCGACGGGACGGGGGATTTCATCCCTCCACTTT. It is translated as CASATGRGISSLHF.

Notes on this clonotype: An end of the junction does not agree with germline; a read error may underlie this. V gene TRBV12-3 or TRBV12-4 combines with J gene TRBJ1-1; D not certain. The CDR3 spans 13 residues. CDR3 amino acids: CASSSTRNTQAFF. CDR3 sequence (DNA): TGTGCCAGCAGTTCAACAAGGAACACTCAAGCTTTCTTT.

With regard to this clonotype: Being one base from a much bigger clone, this may be a read error. The rearrangement joins TRBV6-6 to TRBJ1-2; D is unclear. Germline loops: CDR1 MNHNY, CDR2 SVGAGI (reference sequence). This CDR3 has 12 amino acids. As DNA, the CDR3 is TGTGTCAGCAAGTGGGAGGAATGGGGCTACACCTTC. This sequence encodes CVSKWEEWGYTF.

This clonotype was seen repeatedly, ten times or more. The J gene is TRBJ1-1, the V gene TRBV10-3; weak D call: TRBD1 (6 bases). Germline V CDR1 and CDR2: ENHRY, SYGVKD. Trimming cost V 4 bases and J 1 base, with 16 bases left between them. CDR3 length equals 16 residues. CDR3 sequence reads: CAISGGQGRGNTEAFF. The CDR3 DNA reads TGTGCCATCAGTGGTGGGCAGGGGAGGGGGAACACTGAAGCTTTCTTT.

There are many counts of this clonotype. This chain uses TRBV6-1 with TRBJ2-7; TRBD1 matches 8 bases. CDR1 MNHNS and CDR2 SASEGT come from the germline V gene. The V gene end was trimmed by 5 bases and the J gene end by 5 bases; junction bases not matched to a gene: 17. The CDR3 extends over 17 amino acids. The CDR3 here is CASSKKLGTGSTHEQYF. The CDR3 nucleotides read TGTGCCAGCAGTAAAAAGCTCGGGACAGGTAGCACCCACGAGCAGTACTTC.

This clonotype was seen only once. A read error may account for a junction end that differs from germline. The chain couples TRBV11-2 to TRBJ2-3, with 7 positions matching TRBD1. This CDR3 contains 18 residues. Germline CDR1 is SGHAT and CDR2 is FQNNGV. This chain's CDR3 is CAGSLGLGRGLSTDTQYF. The CDR3 DNA is TGTGCCGGCAGCTTAGGATTGGGCAGGGGGTTGTCGACAGACACGCAGTATTTT.

This clonotype was counted once. A much larger clone lies a single base off, so this may be a read error. The chain employs TRBV6-6 and TRBJ2-2; TRBD2 aligns across 9 bases. The germline V gene encodes CDR1 MNHNY and CDR2 SVGAGI (reference sequence). This CDR3 spans 17 amino acids. The CDR3 is CAGSSPIAGAVTGELFF. DNA for the CDR3: TGTGCCGGCAGTTCCCCGATAGCGGGAGCGGTCACCGGGGAGCTGTTTTTT.

As concerns this clonotype: An end of the junction differs from the germline gene, which may be a read error. The rearrangement links TRBV11-3 to TRBJ2-3; D is unresolved. The germline gives CDR1 SGHNT, CDR2 YENEEA. CDR3 length equals 14 residues. The CDR3 coding sequence is TGTACCAGCAACTTCAGGAGTAGCACAGATACGCAGTATTTT. Translation gives CTSNFRSSTDTQYF. The full variable domain, completed using reference TRBV11-3 and TRBJ2-3, is EAGVVQSPRYKIIEKKQPVAFWCNPISGHNTLYWYLQNLGQGPELLIRYENEEAVDDSQLPKDRFSAERLKGVDSTLKIQPAELGDSAVYLCTSNFRSSTDTQYFGPGTRLTVL.

This clonotype showed up many times. The chain employs TRBV5-6 and TRBJ2-1; unclear D gene. Between the trimmed V and J ends, which lost 1 base and 0 bases, there was a span of 5 bases. Germline V gene sequence: CDR1 SGHDT, CDR2 YYEEEE. The CDR3 runs to 14 residues. The CDR3 is CASSLPPSYNEQFF. CDR3 bases: TGTGCCAGCAGCTTGCCACCCTCCTACAATGAGCAGTTCTTC.

For this clonotype: A much larger clone differs from this one at a single base, so this may be a read error. The V gene is TRBV5-5, the J gene TRBJ2-7; TRBD1 is a possible D gene (5 bases). Germline CDR1 SGHKS, CDR2 YYEKEE (reference sequence). Trimming shortened V by 2 bases and J by 2 bases, and 11 bases separated the two germline ends. This CDR3 comprises 14 residues. CDR3 amino acids: CASSFATETYEQYF. CDR3 nucleotide sequence: TGTGCCAGCAGCTTTGCGACAGAGACCTACGAGCAGTACTTC.

This clonotype was recorded many times. This chain joins TRBV6-2 or TRBV6-3 and TRBJ1-1; D is uncertain. Trimming removed 0 bases at V and 2 bases at J, with 10 bases between. The germline gives CDR1 MNHEY, CDR2 SVGEGT. This CDR3 region has 15 residues. The CDR3 nucleotides read TGTGCCAGCAGTTACTCGATCAGGCAAAACACTGAAGCTTTCTTT. Its protein is CASSYSIRQNTEAFF.

As to this clonotype: A read error may explain this, as a much larger clone is one base away. The J gene is TRBJ1-4, the V gene TRBV6-9, with D hard to call. Germline CDR1 and CDR2: MNHGY and SVAAGI. The CDR3 runs to 16 residues. The DNA for the CDR3 is TGTGCCAGCAGTTATTCGGCCAGTGGAATTAATGAAAAACAGTTTTTT. Translated, it gives CASSYSASGINEKQFF.

As regards this clonotype: This may stem from a read error, because a much larger clone lies one nucleotide away. The rearrangement joins TRBV6-1 to TRBJ2-2; no firm D call. This CDR3 spans 15 amino acids. Germline-derived CDR1 and CDR2 are MNHNS and SASEGT. CDR3 loop: CASSAGFRGTVELFF. The CDR3 DNA sequence: TGTGCCAGCAGTGCCGGTTTTAGAGGCACCGTGGAGCTGTTTTTT.

As for this clonotype: This may stem from a read error, because a much larger clone lies one nucleotide away. The gene calls are TRBV5-8 and TRBJ1-2; 8 nucleotides match TRBD1. Germline CDR1 reads SGHTS; CDR2 reads YDEGEE. Trimming removed 2 bases from V and 8 bases from J; junction bases left unmatched: 14. The CDR3 runs to 16 residues. CDR3 coding DNA: TGTGCCAGCAGCTTTCGTCGGGACCAGGGGGCGCACGGCTACACCTTC. It yields the protein CASSFRRDQGAHGYTF.

Points on this clonotype: At one boundary the junction diverges from the germline segment, which might be a read error. The rearrangement links TRBV5-1 to TRBJ2-2; D may be TRBD1 (6 bases). This CDR3 region has 15 residues. Germline V gene data show CDR1 as SGHRS and CDR2 as YFSETQ. CDR3 protein: CASTLGHLNTGELFF. For the CDR3, the DNA is TGCGCCAGCACCTTGGGACACTTGAACACCGGGGAGCTGTTTTTT.

In its sample, this clonotype was seen once. The J gene is TRBJ2-7, the V gene TRBV6-1, with a tentative D call TRBD1 (5 bases). V shed 6 bases and J shed 3 bases, with 21 bases lying between them. Germline CDR1 MNHNS, CDR2 SASEGT. This CDR3 spans 16 amino acids. The CDR3 nucleotides are TGTGCCAGCAGACCTCGGCCGAGTAAAGGGGACTACGAGCAGTACTTC. It specifies CASRPRPSKGDYEQYF.

Remarks on this clonotype: Without the conserved terminal phenylalanine or tryptophan, this CDR3 likely stems from a read error. CDR3: CSVEDLLGYSRRNTEAFS. The DNA for the CDR3 is TGCAGCGTTGAAGATCTTCTGGGATATAGCCGCAGGAACACTGAAGCTTTCTCT. The rearrangement uses TRBV29-1 and TRBJ1-1, with D unresolved. The ends were cut back, 0 bases at V and 1 base at J, with 21 bases in the middle. The CDR3 length is 18 residues. Germline V lookup: CDR1 SQVTM, CDR2 ANQGSEA.

Ten or more counts support this clonotype. The gene calls are TRBV12-3 or TRBV12-4 and TRBJ2-6; 8 bases line up with TRBD1. This CDR3 has 15 residues. V lost 6 bases and J lost 4; bases outside the gene matches: 5. The CDR3 bases are TGTGCCAGCAGCAAGACAGGGGCCGGGGCCAACGTCCTGACTTTC. Translation: CASSKTGAGANVLTF.

In the case of this clonotype: A clone one base away is much larger, so this may be a read error. J is TRBJ2-1 and V is TRBV10-1, with 7 bases fitting TRBD2. The CDR3 sequence is 15 residues long. The V and J ends lost 6 bases and 5 bases, in that order; junction bases with no gene match: 10. CDR1 and CDR2 from the germline V gene are WNHNN and SYGVQD (reference sequence). In DNA form, the CDR3 reads TGCGCCAGCAGGGTTGCGGGAGCCGGGCACAATGAGCAGTTCTTC. It yields the protein CASRVAGAGHNEQFF.

This chain connects TRBV28 to TRBJ1-1; possibly TRBD1 for D (5 bases). The CDR3 runs 13 residues. V lost 5 bases, J lost 4 bases, and 11 bases lay in between. CDR1 is MDHEN and CDR2 is SYDVKM in the germline V gene. This CDR3 reads CASSRSGLTEAFF. The CDR3 coding sequence is TGTGCCAGCAGTAGGTCAGGGCTCACTGAAGCTTTCTTT. Drawing the rest from reference TRBV28 and TRBJ1-1, the complete variable domain is DVKVTQSSRYLVKRTGEKVFLECVQDMDHENMFWYRQDPGLGLRLIYFSYDVKMKEKGDIPEGYSVSREKKERFSLILESASTNQTSMYLCASSRSGLTEAFFGQGTRLTVV.

The rearrangement uses TRBV11-3 and TRBJ2-2; D remains ambiguous. V was shortened by 5 bases and J by 1 base, with 17 bases between the two germline ends. The CDR3 spans 17 residues. CDR1 is SGHNT, CDR2 YENEEA, per germline. The CDR3 DNA sequence: TGTGCCAGCAGCCTAAATTGGCTCGTACAGAACACCGGGGAGCTGTTTTTT. Translation gives CASSLNWLVQNTGELFF.

Points on this clonotype: Compared with germline, one end of the junction differs, possibly owing to a read error. The chain combines TRBV12-3 or TRBV12-4 with TRBJ2-2, with D unresolved. The CDR3 loop spans 13 amino acids. CDR3 region: CASSLEMYGELFF. CDR3 DNA sequence: TGTGCCAGCAGCTTAGAGATGTACGGGGAGCTGTTTTTT.

Details on this clonotype: This may be a read error, as it is one base from a much larger clone. The V gene is TRBV6-6, the J gene TRBJ1-5; no firm D call. This CDR3 spans 17 amino acids. CDR1 is MNHNY and CDR2 is SVGAGI in the germline V gene (reference sequence). CDR3 amino acids: CASSYQSMTVTRQPRHF. The DNA of the CDR3 is TGTGCCAGCAGTTACCAATCGATGACTGTTACGAGGCAGCCCCGGCATTTT.